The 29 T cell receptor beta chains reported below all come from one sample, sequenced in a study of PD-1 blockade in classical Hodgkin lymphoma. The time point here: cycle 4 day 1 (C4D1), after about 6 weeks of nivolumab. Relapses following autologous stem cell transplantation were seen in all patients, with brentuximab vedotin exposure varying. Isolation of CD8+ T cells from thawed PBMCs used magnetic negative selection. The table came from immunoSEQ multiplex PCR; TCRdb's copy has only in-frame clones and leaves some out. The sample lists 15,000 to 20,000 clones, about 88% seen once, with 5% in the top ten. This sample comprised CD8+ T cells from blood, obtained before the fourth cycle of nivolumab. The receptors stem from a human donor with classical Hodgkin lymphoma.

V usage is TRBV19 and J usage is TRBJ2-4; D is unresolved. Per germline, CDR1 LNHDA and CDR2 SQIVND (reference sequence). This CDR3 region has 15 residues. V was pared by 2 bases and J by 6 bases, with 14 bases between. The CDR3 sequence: CASSILDTVGNIQYF. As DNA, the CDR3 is TGTGCCAGTAGTATACTCGACACCGTTGGAAACATTCAGTACTTC.

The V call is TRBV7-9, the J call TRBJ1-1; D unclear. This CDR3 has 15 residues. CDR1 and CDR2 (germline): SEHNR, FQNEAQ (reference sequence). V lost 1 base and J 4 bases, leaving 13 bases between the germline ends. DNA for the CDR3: TGTGCCAGCAGCTTAGGTGGAGTACCCTTCACTGAAGCTTTCTTT. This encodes CASSLGGVPFTEAFF.

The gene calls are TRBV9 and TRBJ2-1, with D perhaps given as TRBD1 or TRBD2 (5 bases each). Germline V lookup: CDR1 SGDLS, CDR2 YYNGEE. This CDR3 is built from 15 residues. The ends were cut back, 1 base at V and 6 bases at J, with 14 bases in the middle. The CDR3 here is CASSVRGPQGNEQFF. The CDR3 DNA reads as TGTGCCAGCAGCGTACGGGGCCCCCAAGGCAATGAGCAGTTCTTC.

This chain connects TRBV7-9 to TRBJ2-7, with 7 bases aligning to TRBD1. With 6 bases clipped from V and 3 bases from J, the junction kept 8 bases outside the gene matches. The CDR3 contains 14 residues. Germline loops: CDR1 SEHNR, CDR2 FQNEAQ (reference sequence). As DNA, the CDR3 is TGTGCCAGCAGGCGCGCAGGGGGAGACTACGAGCAGTACTTC. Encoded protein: CASRRAGGDYEQYF.

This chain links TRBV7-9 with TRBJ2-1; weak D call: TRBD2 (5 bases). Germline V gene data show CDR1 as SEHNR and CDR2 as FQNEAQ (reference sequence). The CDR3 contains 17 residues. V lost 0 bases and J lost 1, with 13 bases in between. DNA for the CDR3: TGTGCCAGCAGCTTAGCGGGGAGCTTTGAATCCTACAATGAGCAGTTCTTC. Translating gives CASSLAGSFESYNEQFF.

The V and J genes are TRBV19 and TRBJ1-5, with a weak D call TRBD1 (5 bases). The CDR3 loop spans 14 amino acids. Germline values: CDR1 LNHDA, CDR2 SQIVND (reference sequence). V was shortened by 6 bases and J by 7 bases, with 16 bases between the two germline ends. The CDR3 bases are TGTGCCAGTAGCCCAATGGGGACCGGGCAGCCCCAGCATTTT. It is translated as CASSPMGTGQPQHF.

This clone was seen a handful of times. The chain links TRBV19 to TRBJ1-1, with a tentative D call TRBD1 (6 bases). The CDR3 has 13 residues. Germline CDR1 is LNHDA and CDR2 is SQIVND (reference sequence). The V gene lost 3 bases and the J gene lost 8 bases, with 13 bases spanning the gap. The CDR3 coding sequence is TGTGCCAGTAGTATTCCCAGGGGAGGGGAAGCTTTCTTT. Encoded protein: CASSIPRGGEAFF.

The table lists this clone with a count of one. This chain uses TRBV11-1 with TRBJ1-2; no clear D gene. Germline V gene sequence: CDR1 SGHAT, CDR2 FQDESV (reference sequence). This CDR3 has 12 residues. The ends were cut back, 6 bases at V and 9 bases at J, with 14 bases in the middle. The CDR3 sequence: CASRPASGSYTF. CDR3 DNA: TGTGCCAGCAGGCCGGCCTCTGGAAGCTACACCTTC. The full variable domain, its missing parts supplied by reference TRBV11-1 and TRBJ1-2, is EAEVAQSPRYKITEKSQAVAFWCDPISGHATLYWYRQILGQGPELLVQFQDESVVDDSQLPKDRFSAERLKGVDSTLKIQPAELGDSAMYLCASRPASGSYTFGSGTRLTVV.

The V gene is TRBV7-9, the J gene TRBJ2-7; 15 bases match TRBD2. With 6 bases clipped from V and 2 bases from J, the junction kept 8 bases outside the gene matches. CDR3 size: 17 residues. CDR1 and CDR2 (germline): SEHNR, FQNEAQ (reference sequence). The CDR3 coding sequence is TGTGCCAGCAGTTCCGGGACTAGCGGGAGGCAAACCTACGAGCAGTACTTC. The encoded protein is CASSSGTSGRQTYEQYF.

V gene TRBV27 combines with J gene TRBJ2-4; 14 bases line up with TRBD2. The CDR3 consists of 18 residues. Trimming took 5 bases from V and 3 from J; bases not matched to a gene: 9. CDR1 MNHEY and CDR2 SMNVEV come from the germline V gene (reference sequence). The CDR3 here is CASSTTSGRAFVKNIQYF. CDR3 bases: TGTGCCAGCAGTACGACTAGCGGGAGGGCCTTTGTCAAAAACATTCAGTACTTC.

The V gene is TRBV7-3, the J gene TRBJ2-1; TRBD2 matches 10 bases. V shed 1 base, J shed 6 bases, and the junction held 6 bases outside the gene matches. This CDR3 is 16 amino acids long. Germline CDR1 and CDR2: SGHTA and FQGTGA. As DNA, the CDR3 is TGTGCCAGCAGCTTAATAAGCGGGAGGGCCTTCAATGAGCAGTTCTTC. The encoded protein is CASSLISGRAFNEQFF.

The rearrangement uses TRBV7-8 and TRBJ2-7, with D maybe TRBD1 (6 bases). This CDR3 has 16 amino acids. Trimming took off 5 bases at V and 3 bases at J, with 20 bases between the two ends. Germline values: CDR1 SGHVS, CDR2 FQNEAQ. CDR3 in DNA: TGTGCCAGCAGCCAAGGTTGGACAGTAGAAGGCTACGAGCAGTACTTC. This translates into CASSQGWTVEGYEQYF.

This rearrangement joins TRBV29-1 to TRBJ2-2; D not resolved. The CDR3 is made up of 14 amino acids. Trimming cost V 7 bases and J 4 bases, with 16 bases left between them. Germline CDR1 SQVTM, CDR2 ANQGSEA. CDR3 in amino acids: CSAPSSGRTGELFF. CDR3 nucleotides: TGCAGCGCCCCTAGTTCCGGACGCACCGGGGAGCTGTTTTTT.

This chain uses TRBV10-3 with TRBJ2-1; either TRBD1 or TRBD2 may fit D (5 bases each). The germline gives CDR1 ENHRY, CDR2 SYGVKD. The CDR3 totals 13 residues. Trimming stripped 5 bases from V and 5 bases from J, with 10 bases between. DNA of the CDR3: TGTGCCATCAGTCATGAGGGGAACAATGAGCAGTTCTTC. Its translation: CAISHEGNNEQFF.

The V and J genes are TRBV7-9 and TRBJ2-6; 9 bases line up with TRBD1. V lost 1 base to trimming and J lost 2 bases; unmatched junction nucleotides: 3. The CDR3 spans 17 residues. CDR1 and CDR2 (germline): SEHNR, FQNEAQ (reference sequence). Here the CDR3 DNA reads TGTGCCAGCAGCTTAGTGGGGGACAGGGCTGGGGCCAACGTCCTGACTTTC. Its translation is CASSLVGDRAGANVLTF.

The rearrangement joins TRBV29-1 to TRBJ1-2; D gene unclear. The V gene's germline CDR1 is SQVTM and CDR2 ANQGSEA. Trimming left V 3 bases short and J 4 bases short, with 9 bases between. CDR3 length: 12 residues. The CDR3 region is CSVESPGYGYTF. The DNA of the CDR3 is TGCAGCGTTGAGTCTCCTGGCTATGGCTACACCTTC.

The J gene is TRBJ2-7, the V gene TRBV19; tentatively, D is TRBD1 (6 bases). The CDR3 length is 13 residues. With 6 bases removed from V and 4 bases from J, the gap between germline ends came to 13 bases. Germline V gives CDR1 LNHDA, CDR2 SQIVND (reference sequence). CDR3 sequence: CASRGMDSYEQYF. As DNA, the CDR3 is TGTGCCAGTAGGGGCATGGACAGTTACGAGCAGTACTTC.

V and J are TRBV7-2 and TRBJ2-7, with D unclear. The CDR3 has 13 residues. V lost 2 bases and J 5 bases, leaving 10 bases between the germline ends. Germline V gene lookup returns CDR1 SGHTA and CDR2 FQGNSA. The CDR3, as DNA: TGTGCCAGCAGCTTATATGGGTCCCACGAGCAGTACTTC. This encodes CASSLYGSHEQYF.

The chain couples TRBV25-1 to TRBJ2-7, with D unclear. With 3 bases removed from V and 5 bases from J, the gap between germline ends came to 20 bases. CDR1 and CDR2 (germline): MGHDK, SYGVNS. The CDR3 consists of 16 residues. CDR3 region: CASSEPTLGSLDEQYF. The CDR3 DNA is TGTGCCAGCAGTGAGCCTACCCTGGGCAGCTTAGACGAGCAGTACTTC.

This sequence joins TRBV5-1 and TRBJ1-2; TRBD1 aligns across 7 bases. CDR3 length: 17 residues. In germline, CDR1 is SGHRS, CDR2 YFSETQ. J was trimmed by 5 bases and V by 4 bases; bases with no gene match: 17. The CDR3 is CASSLGNRGALVYGYTF. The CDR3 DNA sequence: TGCGCCAGCAGCCTCGGGAACAGGGGCGCCTTAGTTTATGGCTACACCTTC.

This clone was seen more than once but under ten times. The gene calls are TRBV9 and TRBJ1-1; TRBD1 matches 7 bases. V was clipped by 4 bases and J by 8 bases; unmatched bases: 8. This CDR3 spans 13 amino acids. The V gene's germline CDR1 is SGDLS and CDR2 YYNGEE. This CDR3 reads CASSRGGQQEAFF. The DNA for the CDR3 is TGTGCCAGCAGCCGGGGGGGACAGCAGGAAGCTTTCTTT.

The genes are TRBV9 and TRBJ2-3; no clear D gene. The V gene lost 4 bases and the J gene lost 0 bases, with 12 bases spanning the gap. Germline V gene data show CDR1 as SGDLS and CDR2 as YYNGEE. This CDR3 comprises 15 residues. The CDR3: CASSIRPQSTDTQYF. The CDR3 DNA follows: TGTGCCAGCAGCATTCGACCGCAAAGCACAGATACGCAGTATTTT.

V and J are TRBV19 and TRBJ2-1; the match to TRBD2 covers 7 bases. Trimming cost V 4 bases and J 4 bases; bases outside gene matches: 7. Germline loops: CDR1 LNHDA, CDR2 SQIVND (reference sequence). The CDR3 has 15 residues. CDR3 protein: CASSRESSGYNEQFF. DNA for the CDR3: TGTGCCAGTAGTAGGGAATCTAGCGGATACAATGAGCAGTTCTTC. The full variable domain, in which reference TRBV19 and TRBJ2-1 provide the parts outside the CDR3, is DGGITQSPKYLFRKEGQNVTLSCEQNLNHDAMYWYRQDPGQGLRLIYYSQIVNDFQKGDIAEGYSVSREKKESFPLTVTSAQKNPTAFYLCASSRESSGYNEQFFGPGTRLTVL.

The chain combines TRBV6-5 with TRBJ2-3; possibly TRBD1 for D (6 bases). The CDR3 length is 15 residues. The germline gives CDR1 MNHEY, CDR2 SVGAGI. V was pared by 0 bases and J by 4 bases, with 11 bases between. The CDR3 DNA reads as TGTGCCAGCAGTTACTCGGGCGAGGGGGCAGATACGCAGTATTTT. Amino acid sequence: CASSYSGEGADTQYF.

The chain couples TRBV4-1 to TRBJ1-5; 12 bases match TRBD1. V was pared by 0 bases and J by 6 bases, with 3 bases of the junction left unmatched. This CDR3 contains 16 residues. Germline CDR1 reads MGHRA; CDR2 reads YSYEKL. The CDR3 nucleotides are TGCGCCAGCAGCCAAGATGGGACAGGGGGCGTTCAGCCCCAGCATTTT. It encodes CASSQDGTGGVQPQHF.

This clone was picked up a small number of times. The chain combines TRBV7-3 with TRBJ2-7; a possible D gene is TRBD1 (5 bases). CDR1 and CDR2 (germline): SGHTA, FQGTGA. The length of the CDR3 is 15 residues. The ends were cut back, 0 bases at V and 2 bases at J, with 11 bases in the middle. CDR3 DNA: TGTGCCAGCAGCTTAACCCGTGACAGAGCCTACGAGCAGTACTTC. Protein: CASSLTRDRAYEQYF.

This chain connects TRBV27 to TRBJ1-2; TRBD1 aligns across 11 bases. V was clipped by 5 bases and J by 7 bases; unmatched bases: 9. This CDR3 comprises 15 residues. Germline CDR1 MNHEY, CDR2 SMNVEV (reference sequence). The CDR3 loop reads CASSGGQGVVSGYTF. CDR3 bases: TGTGCCAGCAGTGGGGGACAGGGGGTCGTATCTGGCTACACCTTC.

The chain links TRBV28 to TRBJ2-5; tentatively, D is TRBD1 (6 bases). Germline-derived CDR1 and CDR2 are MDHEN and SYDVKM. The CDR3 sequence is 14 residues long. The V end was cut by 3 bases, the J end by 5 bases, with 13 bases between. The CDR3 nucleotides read TGTGCCAGCAGTTTGCAGGGGACGGAGGAGACCCAGTACTTC. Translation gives CASSLQGTEETQYF.

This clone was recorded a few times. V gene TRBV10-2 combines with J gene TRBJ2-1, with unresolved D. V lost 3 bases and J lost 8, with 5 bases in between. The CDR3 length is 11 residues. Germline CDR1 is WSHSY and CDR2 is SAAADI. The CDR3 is CASSDGYEQFF. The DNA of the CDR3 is TGCGCCAGCAGTGATGGTTATGAGCAGTTCTTC.